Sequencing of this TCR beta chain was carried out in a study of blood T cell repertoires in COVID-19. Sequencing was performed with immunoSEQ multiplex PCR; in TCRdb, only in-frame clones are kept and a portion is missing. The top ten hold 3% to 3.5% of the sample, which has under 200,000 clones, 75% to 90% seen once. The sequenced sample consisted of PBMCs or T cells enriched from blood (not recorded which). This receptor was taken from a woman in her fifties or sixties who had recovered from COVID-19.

CDR3 bases: TGTGCCAGCAGCTTGGACGCCGGGACAGGGGATGGCTACACCTTC. Translation gives CASSLDAGTGDGYTF. This sequence joins TRBV5-8 and TRBJ1-2, with TRBD1 matching 10 bases. Trimming removed 0 bases from V and 6 bases from J; junction bases left unmatched: 5. The CDR3 sequence is 15 residues long. CDR1 and CDR2 (germline): SGHTS, YDEGEE.